This TCR beta chain came from a study of T cells in Graves' hyperthyroidism and ophthalmopathy. This clonotype turned up a few times. Orbital computed tomography, thyroid ultrasound, serum thyroxine and TRAb, and clinical symptoms together informed the diagnoses. The V end was cut by 0 bases, the J end by 0 bases, with 13 bases between. This CDR3 has 17 amino acids. The V gene's germline CDR1 is SGHTS and CDR2 YDEGEE. Researchers took RNA transcripts and amplified the TCR beta CDR3 regions from them. During a first-round RT-PCR of the TCR CDR3, the HTBI primer set was used. TCRdb fed the multiplex PCR reads into MiXCR, producing one record per CDR3 protein. The table includes around 350,000 distinct CDR3 sequences, about 17% detected once.

What was sequenced was blood. V gene TRBV5-8 combines with J gene TRBJ1-5, with D possibly being TRBD1 (6 bases). The sequence derives from a woman aged 30 to 39 with Graves' hyperthyroidism that later progressed to Graves' ophthalmopathy. The chain's CDR3 is CASSLVGGRDSNQPQHF. DNA of the CDR3: TGTGCCAGCAGCTTGGTGGGGGGCCGGGATAGCAATCAGCCCCAGCATTTT.